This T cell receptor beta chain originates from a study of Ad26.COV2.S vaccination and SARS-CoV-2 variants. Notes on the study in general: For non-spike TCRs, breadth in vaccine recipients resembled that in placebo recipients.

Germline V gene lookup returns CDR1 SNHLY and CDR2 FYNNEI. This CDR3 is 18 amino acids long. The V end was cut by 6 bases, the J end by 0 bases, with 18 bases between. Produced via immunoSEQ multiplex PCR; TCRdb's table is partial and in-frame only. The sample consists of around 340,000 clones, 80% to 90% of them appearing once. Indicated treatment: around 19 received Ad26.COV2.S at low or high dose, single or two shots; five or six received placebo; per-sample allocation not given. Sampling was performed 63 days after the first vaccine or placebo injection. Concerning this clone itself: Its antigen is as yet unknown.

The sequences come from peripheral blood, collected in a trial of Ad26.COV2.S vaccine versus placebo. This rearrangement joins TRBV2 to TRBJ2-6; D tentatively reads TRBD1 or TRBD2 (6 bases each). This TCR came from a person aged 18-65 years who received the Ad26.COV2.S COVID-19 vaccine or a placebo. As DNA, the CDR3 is TGTGCCAGCAGGGGGGGCGAACAGTCTAGCTCTGGGGCCAACGTCCTGACTTTC. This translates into CASRGGEQSSSGANVLTF.